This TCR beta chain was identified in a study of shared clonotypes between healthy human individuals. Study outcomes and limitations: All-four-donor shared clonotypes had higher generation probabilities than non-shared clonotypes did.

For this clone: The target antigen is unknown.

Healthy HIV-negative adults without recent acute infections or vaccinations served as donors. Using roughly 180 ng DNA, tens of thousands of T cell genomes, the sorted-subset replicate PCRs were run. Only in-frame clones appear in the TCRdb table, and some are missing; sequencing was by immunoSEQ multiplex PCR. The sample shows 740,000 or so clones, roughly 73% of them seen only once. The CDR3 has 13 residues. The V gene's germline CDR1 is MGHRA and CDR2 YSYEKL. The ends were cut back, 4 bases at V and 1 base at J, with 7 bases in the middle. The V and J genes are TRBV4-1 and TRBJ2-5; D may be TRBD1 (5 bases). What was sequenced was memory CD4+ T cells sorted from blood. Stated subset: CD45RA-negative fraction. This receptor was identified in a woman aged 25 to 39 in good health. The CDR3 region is CASSPRVQETQYF. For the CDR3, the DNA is TGCGCCAGCAGCCCCAGGGTCCAAGAGACCCAGTACTTC.